The 5 T cell receptor beta chains presented below share a single source sample, sequenced in a study of T cells in Graves' hyperthyroidism and ophthalmopathy. Amplification of TCR beta CDR3 regions was performed using RNA transcripts as template. An initial round of RT-PCR targeting the TCR CDR3 relied on the HTBI primer set. TCRdb analysed the multiplex PCR reads with MiXCR anew, one entry per CDR3 protein. The sample lists some 440,000 distinct CDR3 sequences; 15% to 17% were seen once. The sequenced material came from blood. The origin of the receptors is a woman between 18 and 30 years old with Graves' hyperthyroidism.

This clonotype was detected only a few times. The chain joins TRBV10-3 to TRBJ1-1; a weak D match, TRBD1 (5 bases). Germline V lookup: CDR1 ENHRY, CDR2 SYGVKD. The CDR3 length is 14 residues. Trimming took off 4 bases at V and 5 bases at J, with 14 bases between the two ends. The CDR3 DNA sequence: TGTGCCATCAGTGCGGCGGGGGGGTATACTGAAGCTTTCTTT. Translation: CAISAAGGYTEAFF.

This clonotype came up many times. The V gene is TRBV5-1, the J gene TRBJ1-1, with D perhaps TRBD1 (6 bases). The CDR3 runs 15 residues. CDR1 and CDR2 (germline): SGHRS, YFSETQ. V was pared by 2 bases and J by 6 bases, with 17 bases between. The CDR3 DNA sequence: TGCGCCAGCAGCTTTAATGGGGGGGGGCACCCTGAAGCTTTCTTT. As protein: CASSFNGGGHPEAFF.

There are many counts of this clonotype. The V call is TRBV20-1, the J call TRBJ2-7; 8 positions agree with TRBD2. V was pared by 0 bases and J by 4 bases, with 8 bases of the junction left unmatched. The germline V gene encodes CDR1 DFQATT and CDR2 SNEGSKA (reference sequence). The CDR3 is 15 residues long. In nucleotides, the CDR3 is TGCAGTGCTAGAGATCGATTAGCGGGGTGGTACGAGCAGTACTTC. It yields the protein CSARDRLAGWYEQYF.

With respect to this clonotype: The germline gene is not matched at one end of the junction; a read error may be the cause. The chain combines TRBV7-2 with TRBJ1-4; D may be TRBD1 (5 bases). This CDR3 is 16 amino acids long. The germline gives CDR1 SGHTA, CDR2 FQGNSA. The CDR3 sequence: CASSLNETATSEKLFF. The DNA for the CDR3 is TGTGCCAGCAGCTTAAATGAGACAGCAACTAGTGAAAAACTGTTTTTT.

This clonotype was counted ten times or more. The CDR3 DNA follows: TGTGCCAGCAGCTTAGGCAGGGTCGGCTCTGGGGCCAACGTCCTGACTTTC. It yields the protein CASSLGRVGSGANVLTF. The chain uses TRBV7-2 and TRBJ2-6, with a possible D match to TRBD1 (5 bases). Trimming pared 1 base from V and 0 bases from J, leaving 10 bases between. Germline lookup yields CDR1 SGHTA and CDR2 FQGNSA. There are 17 residues in the CDR3.